A selection of T cell receptor beta chains follows, all from one sample in a study of T cell responses to AZD1222 COVID-19 vaccine. Clones were read by immunoSEQ multiplex PCR, and TCRdb kept only the in-frame ones, dropping some. The repertoire has more than 90,000 clones, over 75% of them found once; the top ten carry approximately 10%. The sample in question was peripheral blood, obtained 28 days after the second AZD1222 dose. All receptors come from an adult who received the AZD1222 COVID-19 vaccine. Both conserved end residues are part of each CDR3. D genes are given only for firm matches. Clone sizes are given selectively: once, few, many, or a class where the clone is expanded.

TRBV19	TRBJ2-3	-	TRBD2	CASRTGLAGSTDTQYF	TGTGCCAGTAGAACCGGACTAGCGGGGAGCACAGATACGCAGTATTTT
TRBV11-2	TRBJ2-1	-	-	CASKVSGSSYNEQFF	TGTGCCAGCAAGGTGTCGGGCTCCTCCTACAATGAGCAGTTCTTC
TRBV10-2	TRBJ2-1	-	-	CASLLLGFPNNEQFF	TGCGCCAGCTTACTTCTGGGGTTCCCCAACAATGAGCAGTTCTTC
TRBV7-9	TRBJ1-6	-	-	CASSSAGTSYSPLHF	TGTGCCAGCAGCTCGGCCGGAACGAGTTATTCACCCCTCCACTTT
TRBV6-2/TRBV6-3	TRBJ2-7	-	TRBD1	CASSFSDRDTSYEQYF	TGTGCCAGCAGTTTCTCGGACAGGGATACTTCCTACGAGCAGTACTTC
TRBV27	TRBJ1-2	-	TRBD1	CASSPGGNYGYTF	TGTGCCAGCAGCCCAGGGGGCAACTATGGCTACACCTTC
TRBV3-1/TRBV3-2	TRBJ2-1	-	-	CASSRLHGSGDNEQFF	TGTGCCAGCAGCCGCCTCCATGGTAGCGGTGACAATGAGCAGTTCTTC
TRBV18	TRBJ2-5	-	TRBD2	CASSPLAGGVGETQYF	TGTGCCAGCTCACCCTTAGCGGGAGGAGTGGGAGAGACCCAGTACTTC
TRBV19	TRBJ1-2	-	-	CASSTDVRANYGYTF	TGTGCCAGTAGTACGGACGTGCGGGCTAACTATGGCTACACCTTC
TRBV19	TRBJ1-4	-	TRBD1	CASSPTGVHEKLFF	TGTGCCAGTAGTCCGACAGGGGTCCACGAAAAACTGTTTTTT
TRBV19	TRBJ2-2	-	-	CASSIDWRGWSGELFF	TGTGCCAGTAGTATAGATTGGAGGGGCTGGTCCGGGGAGCTGTTTTTT
TRBV12-3/TRBV12-4	TRBJ2-7	-	-	CASSTTGSYEQYF	TGTGCCAGCAGTACGACAGGCTCCTACGAGCAGTACTTC
TRBV27	TRBJ1-6	-	-	CASSLSNSPLHF	TGTGCCAGCAGTTTAAGTAATTCACCCCTCCACTTT
TRBV28	TRBJ2-3	-	-	CASTPFGGSTDTQYF	TGTGCCAGCACCCCTTTCGGAGGGAGCACAGATACGCAGTATTTT
TRBV2	TRBJ2-7	-	TRBD1	CASSGTGFEEQYF	TGTGCCAGCAGCGGGACAGGGTTTGAGGAGCAGTACTTC
TRBV28	TRBJ2-7	-	-	CASSPSEAAYEQYF	TGTGCCAGCAGCCCAAGCGAGGCGGCTTACGAGCAGTACTTC
TRBV12-3/TRBV12-4	TRBJ2-3	-	-	CASRDTTDTQYF	TGTGCCAGCAGGGACACAACAGATACGCAGTATTTT
TRBV7-2	TRBJ2-1	-	-	CASSFSSSYNEQFF	TGTGCCAGCAGCTTTTCGAGCTCCTACAATGAGCAGTTCTTC
TRBV28	TRBJ2-6	-	TRBD1	CASSTLQGLRSGANVLTF	TGTGCCAGCTCAACCTTACAGGGGCTAAGATCTGGGGCCAACGTCCTGACTTTC
TRBV13	TRBJ2-7	-	TRBD1	CASSSTGFALTYEQYF	TGTGCCAGCAGCTCGACAGGGTTTGCCCTGACCTACGAGCAGTACTTC
TRBV5-1	TRBJ2-7	-	TRBD1	CASSSGQGWGEQYF	TGCGCCAGCAGCTCGGGACAGGGCTGGGGCGAGCAGTACTTC
TRBV7-7	TRBJ1-6	-	-	CASSQGHNSPLHF	TGTGCTAGCAGCCAGGGACATAATTCACCCCTCCACTTT
TRBV11-2	TRBJ2-7	-	-	CASWGGGEQYF	TGTGCCAGTTGGGGCGGCGGGGAGCAGTACTTC
TRBV5-1	TRBJ2-3	-	-	CASSPDSNTDTQYF	TGCGCCAGCAGCCCCGACAGCAACACAGATACGCAGTATTTT
TRBV27	TRBJ2-1	-	-	CASSYLLDSATYNEQFF	TGTGCCAGCAGTTACCTACTGGACTCGGCAACCTACAATGAGCAGTTCTTC
TRBV10-3	TRBJ2-7	-	TRBD2	CAISRTSGTYEQYF	TGTGCCATCAGCCGTACTAGCGGGACCTACGAGCAGTACTTC
TRBV5-1	TRBJ2-2	-	-	CASSLTGAASGELFF	TGCGCCAGCAGCTTGACAGGAGCCGCCAGCGGGGAGCTGTTTTTT
TRBV25-1	TRBJ2-7	-	-	CARNSYEQYF	TGTGCCAGAAACTCCTACGAGCAGTACTTC
TRBV4-3	TRBJ2-5	-	-	CASSLNSGLAQETQYF	TGCGCCAGCAGCCTGAACTCGGGGCTAGCCCAAGAGACCCAGTACTTC
TRBV7-6	TRBJ2-5	-	-	CASSSGETQYF	TGTGCCAGCAGCAGTGGGGAGACCCAGTACTTC
TRBV5-1	TRBJ1-3	-	-	CASSGGVPDSGNTIYF	TGCGCCAGCAGCGGTGGGGTTCCCGACTCTGGAAACACCATATATTTT
TRBV5-4	TRBJ2-1	-	-	CASSETSYNEQFF	TGTGCCAGCAGCGAAACAAGCTACAATGAGCAGTTCTTC
TRBV27	TRBJ2-2	-	TRBD2	CASRLAGGNTGELFF	TGTGCCAGCAGACTAGCGGGAGGGAACACCGGGGAGCTGTTTTTT
TRBV11-2	TRBJ2-1	-	TRBD1	CASSRDRDNEQFF	TGTGCCAGCAGTCGGGACAGGGACAATGAGCAGTTCTTC
TRBV28	TRBJ1-5	-	-	CASSEFGGNQPQHF	TGTGCCAGCAGTGAATTTGGGGGTAATCAGCCCCAGCATTTT
TRBV5-1	TRBJ2-3	-	-	CASSLAGQADTQYF	TGCGCCAGCAGCTTGGCGGGCCAGGCAGATACGCAGTATTTT
TRBV24-1	TRBJ2-7	-	TRBD1	CATSDPGTANPYEQYF	TGTGCCACCAGTGACCCCGGGACAGCAAATCCCTACGAGCAGTACTTC
TRBV2	TRBJ2-5	once	TRBD1	CASSRQGPAGETQYF	TGTGCCAGCAGCCGACAGGGCCCCGCAGGGGAGACCCAGTACTTC
TRBV19	TRBJ2-7	-	-	CASSILPGRYEQYF	TGTGCCAGTAGTATTTTGCCGGGGCGCTACGAGCAGTACTTC